The 22 T cell receptor beta chains below were found in one sample sequenced in a study of cytomegalovirus exposure and HLA in healthy donors. Vbeta (60) and Jbeta (13) primers were used in the PCR. Assay: immunoSEQ multiplex PCR; the TCRdb copy retains only in-frame clones and omits some. The sample consists of about 120,000 clones, 77% of them appearing once. Sequencing was performed on PBMCs. Source of these receptors: a man aged 18-30 years in good health and CMV-seropositive.

Comment on this clone: Other DNA sequences from this sample encode an identical CDR3 as well. The chain carries TRBV7-9 and TRBJ1-2, with D perhaps TRBD1 (6 bases). The CDR3 is made up of 13 amino acids. Germline CDR1 is SEHNR and CDR2 is FQNEAQ (reference sequence). Trimming shortened V by 0 bases and J by 8 bases, and 10 bases separated the two germline ends. The CDR3 protein is CASSLAGGDGYTF. In DNA form, the CDR3 reads TGTGCCAGCAGCTTAGCAGGGGGAGACGGCTACACCTTC.

The chain couples TRBV27 to TRBJ2-7; the D gene is possibly TRBD1 (6 bases). Trimming left V 5 bases short and J 2 bases short, with 16 bases between. In germline, CDR1 is MNHEY, CDR2 SMNVEV (reference sequence). The CDR3 extends over 15 amino acids. The CDR3 spells CASSTRQVLTYEQYF. DNA for the CDR3: TGTGCCAGCAGTACCAGACAGGTACTAACCTACGAGCAGTACTTC.

This sequence joins TRBV5-1 and TRBJ2-5; 7 bases map to TRBD1. Germline V lookup: CDR1 SGHRS, CDR2 YFSETQ. Losses at the gene ends were 3 bases for V and 5 bases for J; bases not matched to a gene: 10. The CDR3 covers 15 residues. CDR3 in amino acids: CASSSGTATLETQYF. The CDR3 region has the DNA TGCGCCAGCAGCTCCGGGACAGCGACTTTGGAGACCCAGTACTTC.

The chain recombines TRBV9 with TRBJ1-2; D ambiguous. Between the trimmed V and J ends, which lost 0 bases and 1 base, there was a span of 7 bases. From germline, CDR1 is SGDLS and CDR2 YYNGEE. The CDR3 spans 14 residues. CDR3 nucleotide sequence: TGTGCCAGCAGCGTAGATCACGGTAACTATGGCTACACCTTC. Translation: CASSVDHGNYGYTF.

The chain employs TRBV29-1 and TRBJ1-2, with a weak D call TRBD1 (5 bases). The CDR3 has 13 residues. The V end was cut by 7 bases, the J end by 5 bases, with 17 bases between. Per germline, CDR1 SQVTM and CDR2 ANQGSEA. CDR3 coding DNA: TGCAGCGACGTCGGGACTGGAGCGTATGGCTACACCTTC. Its translation: CSDVGTGAYGYTF.

The chain links TRBV18 to TRBJ2-7; 15 nucleotides agree with TRBD2. V lost 2 bases and J lost 6; bases outside the gene matches: 14. The length of the CDR3 is 19 residues. The germline gives CDR1 KGHSH, CDR2 LQKENI. For the CDR3, the DNA is TGTGCCAGCTCACCAGGACTAGCGGGAGGGCCACGTTTTGTCGCCGAGCAGTACTTC. Translating it yields CASSPGLAGGPRFVAEQYF.

As for this clone: The junction departs from the called germline gene at one end, perhaps through a read error. This sequence joins TRBV28 and TRBJ2-4; D gene uncertain. The CDR3 consists of 12 residues. Per germline, CDR1 MDHEN and CDR2 SYDVKM. CDR3 region: CASSRAKNSQYF. CDR3 nucleotides: TGTGCCAGCAGCCGAGCCAAAAACAGTCAGTACTTC.

The chain uses TRBV5-4 and TRBJ1-1, with 7 positions matching TRBD1. Germline assignment: CDR1 SGHNT and CDR2 YYREEE (reference sequence). This CDR3 has 15 residues. V dropped 3 bases and J dropped 5; count of bases not matched to a gene: 10. CDR3: CASSYLTGSRTEAFF. CDR3 DNA: TGTGCCAGCAGCTACTTGACAGGGTCGAGGACTGAAGCTTTCTTT.

This clone was observed a handful of times. The chain links TRBV6-6 to TRBJ1-1; D not resolved. V was shortened by 5 bases and J by 3 bases, with 16 bases between the two germline ends. The CDR3 length is 15 residues. The germline CDR1 and CDR2 sequences are MNHNY and SVGAGI (reference sequence). The DNA for the CDR3 is TGTGCCAGCAGTCTCCGACCCGCTCAGGACACTGAAGCTTTCTTT. Translation gives CASSLRPAQDTEAFF.

The rearrangement links TRBV4-2 to TRBJ1-2, with D possibly being TRBD1 (5 bases). The V gene lost 0 bases and the J gene lost 1 base, with 15 bases spanning the gap. This CDR3 spans 17 amino acids. The germline CDR1 and CDR2 sequences are LGHNA and YNFKEQ. CDR3 coding DNA: TGTGCCAGCAGCCAAGATGTGGGGACTCTACTTAACTATGGCTACACCTTC. Translated, it gives CASSQDVGTLLNYGYTF.

A single count supports this clone. The chain uses TRBV28 and TRBJ2-1, with 14 nucleotides matching TRBD2. Germline assignment: CDR1 MDHEN and CDR2 SYDVKM. CDR3 length equals 14 residues. V was clipped by 6 bases and J by 10 bases; unmatched bases: 5. The CDR3 region is CASRGLAGVWEQFF. The CDR3 bases are TGTGCCAGCAGGGGACTAGCGGGAGTTTGGGAGCAGTTCTTC.

The J gene is TRBJ2-7, the V gene TRBV11-2; weak D call: TRBD1 (6 bases). The CDR3 sequence is 17 residues long. The germline V gene encodes CDR1 SGHAT and CDR2 FQNNGV. Trimming stripped 2 bases from V and 3 bases from J, with 20 bases between. The CDR3 sequence is CASSLTVLDRIDYEQYF. CDR3 nucleotide sequence: TGTGCCAGCAGCTTAACCGTTCTTGACAGGATTGACTACGAGCAGTACTTC.

The chain has TRBV25-1 and TRBJ1-1; 8 bases match TRBD1. The CDR3 runs 12 residues. Germline V gene sequence: CDR1 MGHDK, CDR2 SYGVNS. J lost 11 bases, V lost 1 base, and 3 bases had no gene match. Here the CDR3 DNA reads TGTGCCAGCAGTGAATCAGGGGGCGGGGCTTTCTTT. It encodes CASSESGGGAFF.

V is TRBV7-6 and J is TRBJ2-1, with D perhaps TRBD2 (5 bases). Germline CDR1 is SGHVS and CDR2 is FNYEAQ. The CDR3 is made up of 15 amino acids. Trimming took off 5 bases at V and 8 bases at J, with 19 bases between the two ends. Here the CDR3 reads CASSLGSRTPDEQFF. DNA of the CDR3: TGTGCCAGCAGCCTGGGGAGTCGTACCCCGGATGAGCAGTTCTTC. Based on the CDR3 plus reference TRBV7-6 and TRBJ2-1, the full variable domain is GAGVSQSPRYKVTKRGQDVALRCDPISGHVSLYWYRQALGQGPEFLTYFNYEAQQDKSGLPNDRFSAERPEGSISTLTIQRTEQRDSAMYRCASSLGSRTPDEQFFGPGTRLTVL.

The chain couples TRBV28 to TRBJ2-1; D is undetermined. V was trimmed by 3 bases and J by 8 bases, leaving 11 bases between them. CDR3 length equals 13 residues. Germline V gene lookup returns CDR1 MDHEN and CDR2 SYDVKM. CDR3 amino acids: CASSLSVMYEQFF. Here the CDR3 DNA reads TGTGCCAGCAGTTTGTCAGTGATGTATGAGCAGTTCTTC.

This clone has just a few counts. The J gene is TRBJ1-4, the V gene TRBV28; possible D gene TRBD1, 5 bases. This CDR3 is built from 15 residues. V dropped 5 bases and J dropped 8 bases, with 18 bases sitting between them. CDR1 MDHEN and CDR2 SYDVKM come from the germline V gene. The CDR3 bases are TGTGCCAGCAGTCAAACAGGTGTGAAAGAGGAAAAACTGTTTTTT. Protein sequence: CASSQTGVKEEKLFF.

The chain couples TRBV5-5 to TRBJ2-1; D gene uncertain. V was shortened by 4 bases and J by 1 base, with 12 bases between the two germline ends. The CDR3 totals 15 residues. Germline V gives CDR1 SGHKS, CDR2 YYEKEE (reference sequence). The CDR3 DNA sequence: TGTGCCAGCAGCCCATTTTCCCAGTCCTACAATGAGCAGTTCTTC. Its protein is CASSPFSQSYNEQFF.

This clone was recorded a few times. This chain connects TRBV18 to TRBJ1-3; tentatively, D is TRBD1 (6 bases). The CDR3 loop spans 16 amino acids. V was shortened by 6 bases and J by 0 bases, with 15 bases between the two germline ends. Germline values: CDR1 KGHSH, CDR2 LQKENI. The CDR3 DNA reads as TGTGCCAGCTCCCAGGGACATGCGAACTCTGGAAACACCATATATTTT. Translated, it gives CASSQGHANSGNTIYF.

The chain is built from TRBV9 and TRBJ2-5; D may be TRBD1 (6 bases). The V gene lost 0 bases and the J gene lost 4 bases, with 13 bases spanning the gap. Germline assignment: CDR1 SGDLS and CDR2 YYNGEE. This CDR3 contains 15 residues. The CDR3 DNA reads as TGTGCCAGCAGCGTAGTTGGGGGCAATCGAGAGACCCAGTACTTC. Its translation: CASSVVGGNRETQYF.

This sequence joins TRBV2 and TRBJ2-1; TRBD2 aligns across 14 bases. CDR1 and CDR2 from the germline V gene are SNHLY and FYNNEI. The CDR3 spans 14 residues. The ends lost 7 bases at V and 7 bases at J; junction bases unmatched: 3. CDR3 in DNA: TGTGCCAGCACTGGGACTAGCGGGGGTAATGAGCAGTTCTTC. Residues: CASTGTSGGNEQFF.

This clone was detected only a few times. This chain uses TRBV6-1 with TRBJ1-1, with D unresolved. CDR1 MNHNS and CDR2 SASEGT come from the germline V gene. V was shortened by 10 bases and J by 1 base, with 13 bases between the two germline ends. The CDR3 loop spans 13 amino acids. The CDR3 region has the DNA TGTGCCAACAAGAGGTTAGCGAACACTGAAGCTTTCTTT. It codes for CANKRLANTEAFF.

The V gene is TRBV19, the J gene TRBJ2-3; possibly TRBD1 for D (6 bases). The germline V gene encodes CDR1 LNHDA and CDR2 SQIVND (reference sequence). The CDR3 runs 14 residues. The V end lost 5 bases, the J end lost 2 bases, and 11 bases lay between the germline ends. The CDR3 DNA sequence: TGTGCCAGTAGTCGGGACACATTCACAGATACGCAGTATTTT. This sequence encodes CASSRDTFTDTQYF.